This T cell receptor beta chain was captured by sequencing in a study of T cells in Graves' hyperthyroidism and ophthalmopathy. General observations from the study: Blood held most thyroid clonotypes expanded above 0.001 frequency.

Template material for amplifying TCR beta CDR3 regions consisted of RNA transcripts. In the first-round RT-PCR of the TCR CDR3, the HTBI primer set was used. MiXCR, run by TCRdb on the multiplex PCR reads, gives a single entry per CDR3 protein. The repertoire holds under 350,000 distinct CDR3 sequences, with 15% to 20% as singletons. This clonotype was counted many times. No antigen is known for it. V was cut by 6 bases and J by 0 bases, with 14 bases left in between. Germline V gives CDR1 SNHLY, CDR2 FYNNEI. The CDR3 contains 15 residues. Sequencing was carried out using blood. The chain links TRBV2 to TRBJ1-1, with a possible D match to TRBD1 (5 bases). The sequence came from a woman between 50 and 59 years old with Graves' hyperthyroidism. The CDR3 protein is CASRHSGGMNTEAFF. The CDR3 DNA follows: TGTGCCAGCAGGCACTCGGGGGGGATGAACACTGAAGCTTTCTTT.